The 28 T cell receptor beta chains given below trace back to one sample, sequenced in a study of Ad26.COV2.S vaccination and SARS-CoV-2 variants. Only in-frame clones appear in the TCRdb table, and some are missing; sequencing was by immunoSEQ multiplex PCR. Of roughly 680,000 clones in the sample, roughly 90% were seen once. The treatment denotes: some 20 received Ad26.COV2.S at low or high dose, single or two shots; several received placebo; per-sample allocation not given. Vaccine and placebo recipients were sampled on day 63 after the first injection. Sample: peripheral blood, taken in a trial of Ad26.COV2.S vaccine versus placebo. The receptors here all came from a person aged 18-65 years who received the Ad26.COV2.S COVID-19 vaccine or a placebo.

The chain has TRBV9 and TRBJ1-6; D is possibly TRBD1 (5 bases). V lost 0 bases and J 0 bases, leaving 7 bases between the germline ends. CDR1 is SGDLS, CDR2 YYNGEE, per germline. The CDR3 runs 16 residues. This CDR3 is CASSVGDSSYNSPLHF. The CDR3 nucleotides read TGTGCCAGCAGCGTAGGCGACAGCTCCTATAATTCACCCCTCCACTTT.

The CDR3 is CAWTSLWGQGVAYEQYF. Here the CDR3 DNA reads TGTGCCTGGACGTCTTTGTGGGGACAGGGGGTAGCGTACGAGCAGTACTTC. V is TRBV30 and J is TRBJ2-7; TRBD1 aligns across 11 bases. CDR3 length: 17 amino acids. Germline V CDR1 and CDR2: GTSNPN, SVGIG (reference sequence). V lost 4 bases, J lost 4 bases, and 15 bases stayed unmatched.

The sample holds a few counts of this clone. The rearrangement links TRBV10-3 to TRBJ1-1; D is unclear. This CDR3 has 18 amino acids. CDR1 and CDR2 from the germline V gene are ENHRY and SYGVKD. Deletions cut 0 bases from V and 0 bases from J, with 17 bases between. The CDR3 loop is CAISESTRRTTMNTEAFF. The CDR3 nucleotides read TGTGCCATCAGTGAGTCGACTCGGCGGACGACTATGAACACTGAAGCTTTCTTT.

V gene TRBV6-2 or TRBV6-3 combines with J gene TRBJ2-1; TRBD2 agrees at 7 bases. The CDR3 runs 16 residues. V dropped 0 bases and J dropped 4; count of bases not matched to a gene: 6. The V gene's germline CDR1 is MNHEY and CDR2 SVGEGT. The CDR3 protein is CASSYSTEGGYNEQFF. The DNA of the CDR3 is TGTGCCAGCAGTTACTCGACGGAGGGAGGGTACAATGAGCAGTTCTTC.

CDR3 sequence (DNA): TGTGCCACCAGTGATTGGGAGCGGGAGGGTTACAATGAGCAGTTCTTC. Its protein is CATSDWEREGYNEQFF. The rearrangement uses TRBV24-1 and TRBJ2-1; 10 nucleotides line up with TRBD2. J lost 4 bases, V lost 2 bases, and 4 bases had no gene match. Germline V lookup: CDR1 KGHDR, CDR2 SFDVKD. The CDR3 sequence is 16 residues long.

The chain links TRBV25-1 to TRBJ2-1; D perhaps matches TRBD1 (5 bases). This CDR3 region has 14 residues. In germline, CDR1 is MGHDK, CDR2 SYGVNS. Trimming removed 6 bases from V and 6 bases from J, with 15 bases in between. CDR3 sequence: CASSSGGAANEQFF. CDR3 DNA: TGTGCCAGCAGCAGTGGTGGGGCCGCCAATGAGCAGTTCTTC.

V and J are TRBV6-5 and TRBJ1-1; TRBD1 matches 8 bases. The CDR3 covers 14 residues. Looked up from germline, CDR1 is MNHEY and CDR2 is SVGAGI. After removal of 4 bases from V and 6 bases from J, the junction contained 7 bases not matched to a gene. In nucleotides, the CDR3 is TGTGCCAGCAGTTCCCGGACAGGGAGCGCTGAAGCTTTCTTT. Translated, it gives CASSSRTGSAEAFF.

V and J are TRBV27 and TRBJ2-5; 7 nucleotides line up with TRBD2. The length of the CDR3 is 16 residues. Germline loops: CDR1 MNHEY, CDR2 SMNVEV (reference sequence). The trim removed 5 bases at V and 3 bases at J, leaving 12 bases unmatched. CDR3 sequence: CASSRFGGISEETQYF. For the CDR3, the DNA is TGTGCCAGCAGTCGATTCGGGGGGATCTCGGAAGAGACCCAGTACTTC.

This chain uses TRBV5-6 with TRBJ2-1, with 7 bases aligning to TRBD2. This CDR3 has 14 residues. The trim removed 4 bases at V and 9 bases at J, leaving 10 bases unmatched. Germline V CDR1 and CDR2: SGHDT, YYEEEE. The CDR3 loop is CASSALAGAGEQFF. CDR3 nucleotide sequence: TGTGCCAGCAGCGCCCTCGCGGGAGCGGGTGAGCAGTTCTTC.

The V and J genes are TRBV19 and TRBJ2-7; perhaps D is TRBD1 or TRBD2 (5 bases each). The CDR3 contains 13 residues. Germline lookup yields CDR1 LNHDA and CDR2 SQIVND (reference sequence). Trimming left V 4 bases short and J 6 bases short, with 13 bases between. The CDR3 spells CASSNGPGAEQYF. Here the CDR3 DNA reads TGTGCCAGTAGTAACGGACCCGGGGCCGAGCAGTACTTC.

The DNA for the CDR3 is TGTGCCAGCAGGGTGGGCCAAGATACGCAGTATTTT. It is translated as CASRVGQDTQYF. V usage is TRBV7-8 and J usage is TRBJ2-3, with D uncertain. V gave up 6 bases and J gave up 5 bases, with 9 bases separating them. This CDR3 region has 12 residues. The V gene's germline CDR1 is SGHVS and CDR2 FQNEAQ. Based on the CDR3 plus reference TRBV7-8 and TRBJ2-3, the full variable domain is GAGVSQSPRYKVAKRGQDVALRCDPISGHVSLFWYQQALGQGPEFLTYFQNEAQLDKSGLPSDRFFAERPEGSVSTLKIQRTQQEDSAVYLCASRVGQDTQYFGPGTRLTVL.

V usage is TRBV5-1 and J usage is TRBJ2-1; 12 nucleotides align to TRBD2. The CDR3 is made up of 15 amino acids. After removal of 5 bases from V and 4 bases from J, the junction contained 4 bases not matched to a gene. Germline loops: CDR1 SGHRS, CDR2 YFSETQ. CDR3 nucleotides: TGCGCCAGCAGACTAGCGGGGGGCCTTTACAATGAGCAGTTCTTC. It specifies CASRLAGGLYNEQFF. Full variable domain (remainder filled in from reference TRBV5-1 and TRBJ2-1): KAGVTQTPRYLIKTRGQQVTLSCSPISGHRSVSWYQQTPGQGLQFLFEYFSETQRNKGNFPGRFSGRQFSNSRSEMNVSTLELGDSALYLCASRLAGGLYNEQFFGPGTRLTVL.

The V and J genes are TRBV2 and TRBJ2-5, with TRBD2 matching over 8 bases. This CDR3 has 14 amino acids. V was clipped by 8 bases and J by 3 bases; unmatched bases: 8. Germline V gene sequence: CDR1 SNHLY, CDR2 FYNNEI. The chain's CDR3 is CASRRTGGEETQYF. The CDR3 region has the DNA TGTGCCAGCCGGCGGACGGGGGGGGAAGAGACCCAGTACTTC. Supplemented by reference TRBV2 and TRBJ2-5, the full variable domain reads EPEVTQTPSHQVTQMGQEVILRCVPISNHLYFYWYRQILGQKVEFLVSFYNNEISEKSEIFDDQFSVERPDGSNFTLKIRSTKLEDSAMYFCASRRTGGEETQYFGPGTRLLVL.

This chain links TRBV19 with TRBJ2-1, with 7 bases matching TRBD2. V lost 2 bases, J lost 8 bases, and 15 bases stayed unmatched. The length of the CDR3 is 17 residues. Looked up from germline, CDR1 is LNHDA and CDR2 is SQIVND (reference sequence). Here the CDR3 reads CASSISSWGGSLDEQFF. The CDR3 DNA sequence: TGTGCCAGTAGTATATCGTCTTGGGGCGGGAGTTTGGATGAGCAGTTCTTC. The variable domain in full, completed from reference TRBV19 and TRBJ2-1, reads DGGITQSPKYLFRKEGQNVTLSCEQNLNHDAMYWYRQDPGQGLRLIYYSQIVNDFQKGDIAEGYSVSREKKESFPLTVTSAQKNPTAFYLCASSISSWGGSLDEQFFGPGTRLTVL.

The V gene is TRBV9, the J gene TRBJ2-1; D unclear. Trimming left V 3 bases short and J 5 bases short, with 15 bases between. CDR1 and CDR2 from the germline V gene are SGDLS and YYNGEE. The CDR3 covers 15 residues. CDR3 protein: CASSGQTRSDNEQFF. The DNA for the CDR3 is TGTGCCAGCAGCGGCCAAACCCGAAGCGACAATGAGCAGTTCTTC.

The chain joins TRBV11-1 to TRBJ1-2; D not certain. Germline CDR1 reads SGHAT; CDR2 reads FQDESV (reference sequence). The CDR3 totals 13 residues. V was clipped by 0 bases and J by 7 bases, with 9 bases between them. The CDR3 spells CASSLARVGGYTF. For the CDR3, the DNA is TGTGCCAGCAGCTTAGCGAGAGTCGGTGGCTACACCTTC.

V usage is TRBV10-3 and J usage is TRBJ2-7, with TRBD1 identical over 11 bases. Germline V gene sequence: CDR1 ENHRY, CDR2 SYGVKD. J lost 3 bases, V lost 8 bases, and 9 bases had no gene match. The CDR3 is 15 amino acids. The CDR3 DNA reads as TGTGCCATCGGCCGGGCCGGGACAGGGGGCTACGAGCAGTACTTC. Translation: CAIGRAGTGGYEQYF.

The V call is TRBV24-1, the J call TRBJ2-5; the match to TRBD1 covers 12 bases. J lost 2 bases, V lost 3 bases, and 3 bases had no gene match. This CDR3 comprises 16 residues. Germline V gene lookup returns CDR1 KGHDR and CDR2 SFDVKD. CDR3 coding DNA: TGTGCCACCAGTGATCGGGACAGGGGGCGTCAAGAGACCCAGTACTTC. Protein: CATSDRDRGRQETQYF.

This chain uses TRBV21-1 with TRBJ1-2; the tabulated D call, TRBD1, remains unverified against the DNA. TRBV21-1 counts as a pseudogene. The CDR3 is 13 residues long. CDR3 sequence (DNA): TGTGCCAGCAGGAAGCAGGGCGGCTATGGCTACACCTTC. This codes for CASRKQGGYGYTF.

The CDR3 loop is CAISGLAVNTGELFF. CDR3 in DNA: TGTGCCATCAGTGGCCTAGCGGTTAACACCGGGGAGCTGTTTTTT. V and J are TRBV10-3 and TRBJ2-2; TRBD2 agrees at 7 bases. The CDR3 covers 15 residues. Germline CDR1 reads ENHRY; CDR2 reads SYGVKD. V gave up 4 bases and J gave up 2 bases; unmatched junction bases: 4.

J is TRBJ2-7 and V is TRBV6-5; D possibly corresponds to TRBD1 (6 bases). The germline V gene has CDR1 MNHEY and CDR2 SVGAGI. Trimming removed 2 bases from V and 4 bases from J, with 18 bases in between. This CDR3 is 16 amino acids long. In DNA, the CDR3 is TGTGCCAGCAGTTACGCTCCCTCGCCAGGGGAGTACGAGCAGTACTTC. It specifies CASSYAPSPGEYEQYF.

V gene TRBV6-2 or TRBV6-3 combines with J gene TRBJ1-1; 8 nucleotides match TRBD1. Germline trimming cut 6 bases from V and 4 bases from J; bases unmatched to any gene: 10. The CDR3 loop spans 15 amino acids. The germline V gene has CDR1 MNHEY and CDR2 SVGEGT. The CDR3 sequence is CASSKTGQAATEAFF. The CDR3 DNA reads TGTGCCAGCAGCAAAACGGGACAGGCGGCCACTGAAGCTTTCTTT.

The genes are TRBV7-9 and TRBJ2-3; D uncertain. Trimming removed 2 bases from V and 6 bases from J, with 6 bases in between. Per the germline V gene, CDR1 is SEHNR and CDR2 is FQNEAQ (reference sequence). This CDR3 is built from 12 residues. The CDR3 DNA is TGTGCCAGCAGCTTACAGTCGGATACGCAGTATTTT. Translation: CASSLQSDTQYF.

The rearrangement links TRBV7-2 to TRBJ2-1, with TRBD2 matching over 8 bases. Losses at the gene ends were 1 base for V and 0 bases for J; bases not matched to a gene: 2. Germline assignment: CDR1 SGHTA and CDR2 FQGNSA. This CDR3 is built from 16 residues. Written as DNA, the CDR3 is TGTGCCAGCAGCTTAGTCGGGGGGGCCTCCTACAATGAGCAGTTCTTC. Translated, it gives CASSLVGGASYNEQFF.

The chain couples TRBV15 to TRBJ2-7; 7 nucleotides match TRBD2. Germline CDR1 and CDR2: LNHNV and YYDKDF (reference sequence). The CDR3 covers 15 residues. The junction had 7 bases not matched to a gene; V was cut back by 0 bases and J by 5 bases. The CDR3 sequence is CATSRDRGGVNEQYF. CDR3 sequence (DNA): TGTGCCACCAGCAGAGATAGGGGAGGGGTTAACGAGCAGTACTTC.

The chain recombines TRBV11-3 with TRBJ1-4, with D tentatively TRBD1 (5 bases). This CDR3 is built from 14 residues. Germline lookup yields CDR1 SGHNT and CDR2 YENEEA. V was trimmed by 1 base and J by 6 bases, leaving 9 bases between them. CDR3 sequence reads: CASSLAGGDEKLFF. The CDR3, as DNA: TGTGCCAGCAGCTTAGCCGGGGGGGATGAAAAACTGTTTTTT. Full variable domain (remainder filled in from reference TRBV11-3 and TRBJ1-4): EAGVVQSPRYKIIEKKQPVAFWCNPISGHNTLYWYLQNLGQGPELLIRYENEEAVDDSQLPKDRFSAERLKGVDSTLKIQPAELGDSAVYLCASSLAGGDEKLFFGSGTQLSVL.

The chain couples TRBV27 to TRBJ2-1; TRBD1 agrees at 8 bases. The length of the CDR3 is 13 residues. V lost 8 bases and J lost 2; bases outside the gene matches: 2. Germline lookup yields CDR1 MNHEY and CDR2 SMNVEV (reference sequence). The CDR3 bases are TGTGCCAGCGCACAGGGGGCCTACAATGAGCAGTTCTTC. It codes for CASAQGAYNEQFF.

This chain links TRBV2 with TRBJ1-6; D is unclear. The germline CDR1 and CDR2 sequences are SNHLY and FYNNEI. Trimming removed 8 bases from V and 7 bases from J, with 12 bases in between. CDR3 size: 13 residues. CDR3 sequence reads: CASSNSQNSPLHF. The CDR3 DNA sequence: TGTGCCAGCTCGAACAGTCAAAATTCACCCCTCCACTTT.